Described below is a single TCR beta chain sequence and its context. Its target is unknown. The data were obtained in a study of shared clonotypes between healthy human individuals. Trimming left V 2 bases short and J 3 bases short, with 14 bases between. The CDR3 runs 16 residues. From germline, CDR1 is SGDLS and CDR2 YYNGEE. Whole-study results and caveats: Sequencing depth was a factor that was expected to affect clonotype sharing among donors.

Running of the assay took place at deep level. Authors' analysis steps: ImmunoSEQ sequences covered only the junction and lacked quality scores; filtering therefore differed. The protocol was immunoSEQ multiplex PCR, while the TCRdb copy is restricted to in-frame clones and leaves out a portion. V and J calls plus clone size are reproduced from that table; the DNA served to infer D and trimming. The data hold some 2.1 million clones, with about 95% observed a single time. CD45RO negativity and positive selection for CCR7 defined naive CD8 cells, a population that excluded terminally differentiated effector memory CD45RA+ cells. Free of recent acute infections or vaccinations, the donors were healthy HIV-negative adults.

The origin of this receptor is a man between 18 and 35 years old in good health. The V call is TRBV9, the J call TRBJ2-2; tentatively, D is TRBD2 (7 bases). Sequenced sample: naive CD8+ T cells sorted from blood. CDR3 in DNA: TGTGCCAGCAGCGTGACGGGGGGCTGGTACACCGGGGAGCTGTTTTTT. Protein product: CASSVTGGWYTGELFF.